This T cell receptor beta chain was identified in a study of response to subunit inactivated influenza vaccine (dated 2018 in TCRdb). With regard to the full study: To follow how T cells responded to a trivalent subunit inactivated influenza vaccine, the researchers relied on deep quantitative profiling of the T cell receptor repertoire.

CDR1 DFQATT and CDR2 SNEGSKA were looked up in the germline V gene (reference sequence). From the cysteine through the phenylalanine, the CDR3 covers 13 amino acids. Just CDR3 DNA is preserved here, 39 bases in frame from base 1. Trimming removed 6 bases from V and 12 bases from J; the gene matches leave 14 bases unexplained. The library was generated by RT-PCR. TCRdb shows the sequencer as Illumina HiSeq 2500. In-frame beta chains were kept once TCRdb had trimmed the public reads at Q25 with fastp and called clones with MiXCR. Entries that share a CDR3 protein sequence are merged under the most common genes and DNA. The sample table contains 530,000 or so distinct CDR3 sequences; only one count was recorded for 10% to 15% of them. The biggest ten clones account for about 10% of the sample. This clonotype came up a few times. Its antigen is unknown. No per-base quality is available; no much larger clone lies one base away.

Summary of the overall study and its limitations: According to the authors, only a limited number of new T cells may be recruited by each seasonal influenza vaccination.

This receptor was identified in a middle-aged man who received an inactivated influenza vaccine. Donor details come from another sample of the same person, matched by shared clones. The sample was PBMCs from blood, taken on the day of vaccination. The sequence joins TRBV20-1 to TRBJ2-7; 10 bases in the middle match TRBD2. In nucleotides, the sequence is TGCAGTGCAAAAGGGCCAGCGGGAGGGCCGCCGTACTTC. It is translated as CSAKGPAGGPPYF.